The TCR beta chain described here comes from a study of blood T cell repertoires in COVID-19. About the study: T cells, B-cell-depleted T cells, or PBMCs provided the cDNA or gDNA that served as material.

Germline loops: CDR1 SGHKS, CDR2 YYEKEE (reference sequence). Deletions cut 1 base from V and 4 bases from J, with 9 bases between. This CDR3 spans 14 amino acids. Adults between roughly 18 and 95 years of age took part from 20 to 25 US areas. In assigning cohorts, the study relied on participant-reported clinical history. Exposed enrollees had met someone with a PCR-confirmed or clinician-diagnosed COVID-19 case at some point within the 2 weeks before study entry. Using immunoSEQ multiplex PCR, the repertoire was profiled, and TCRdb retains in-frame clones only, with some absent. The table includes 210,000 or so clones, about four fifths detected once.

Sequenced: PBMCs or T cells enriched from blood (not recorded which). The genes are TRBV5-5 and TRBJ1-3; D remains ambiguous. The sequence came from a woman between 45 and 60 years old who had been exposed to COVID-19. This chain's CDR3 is CASSLFLNGNTIYF. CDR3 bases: TGTGCCAGCAGCTTGTTTCTAAACGGAAACACCATATATTTT.